Listed below are T cell receptor beta chains from one sample, sequenced in a study of cytomegalovirus exposure and HLA in healthy donors. The repertoire was sequenced with immunoSEQ multiplex PCR; TCRdb's copy has only in-frame clones and lacks some. Here the sample spans more than 45,000 clones, almost 85% being singletons. The specimen was PBMCs. These receptors all stem from a man aged 50-60 years in good health and CMV-seronegative. The CDR3 runs from the conserved cysteine through the conserved F or W. The order of the fields is J gene, D gene, V gene, clone size, CDR3 DNA, CDR3 protein. The D gene is left open where the match is weak. The listing skips clone size in some rows; elsewhere it reads once, few, many or a size class.

J: TRBJ2-5
D: -
V: TRBV7-8
size: -
DNA: TGTGCCAGCGGGGGCAGGGCGATTCAAGAGACCCAGTACTTC
CDR3: CASGGRAIQETQYF

J: TRBJ1-1
D: TRBD1
V: TRBV19
size: -
DNA: TGTGCCAGTAGTACCCCTCGCCGGGACAGGGCCAACACTGAAGCTTTCTTT
CDR3: CASSTPRRDRANTEAFF

J: TRBJ2-7
D: TRBD2
V: TRBV27
size: -
DNA: TGTGCCAGCAGTTTCTCCCCGGGGGGCTACGAGCAGTACTTC
CDR3: CASSFSPGGYEQYF

J: TRBJ2-1
D: TRBD2
V: TRBV9
size: -
DNA: TGTGCCAGCAGCGTAGGGACTAGCGGGGGGGCCTGGATCGATGAGCAGTTCTTC
CDR3: CASSVGTSGGAWIDEQFF

J: TRBJ1-2
D: -
V: TRBV6-5
size: -
DNA: TGTGCCAGCAGCAACAACAGGGAGGGTAACTATGGCTACACCTTC
CDR3: CASSNNREGNYGYTF

J: TRBJ1-2
D: -
V: TRBV5-1
size: -
DNA: TGCGCCAGCAGCATATGGGAGAAGGCGGACTATGGCTACACCTTC
CDR3: CASSIWEKADYGYTF

J: TRBJ1-1
D: -
V: TRBV5-4
size: -
DNA: TGTGCCAGCAGCCAGGAGGCGGGGAGGCACACTGAAGCTTTCTTT
CDR3: CASSQEAGRHTEAFF

J: TRBJ2-1
D: TRBD1
V: TRBV5-4
size: -
DNA: TGTGCCAGCAGCTTGGCGGGGACAGGGTTCCACAATGAGCAGTTCTTC
CDR3: CASSLAGTGFHNEQFF

J: TRBJ2-1
D: -
V: TRBV6-5
size: few
DNA: TGTGCCAGCAGTTACTCGGGGGGAACCTACAATGAGCAGTTCTTC
CDR3: CASSYSGGTYNEQFF

J: TRBJ2-7
D: -
V: TRBV27
size: few
DNA: TGTGCCAGCAGTTCCGACCGCGGAGAGCAGTACTTC
CDR3: CASSSDRGEQYF

J: TRBJ2-5
D: -
V: TRBV7-9
size: -
DNA: TGTGCCAGCAGCTTGACCGGAACTAGCCCAGAGACCCAGTACTTC
CDR3: CASSLTGTSPETQYF

J: TRBJ1-3
D: -
V: TRBV2
size: -
DNA: TGTGCCAGCAGTGACCCCCGGCGAGGGAGCGGAAACACCATATATTTT
CDR3: CASSDPRRGSGNTIYF

J: TRBJ2-7
D: -
V: TRBV29-1
size: -
DNA: TGCAGCGTTATAGGGGGGGCAGGCGAGCAGTACTTC
CDR3: CSVIGGAGEQYF

J: TRBJ2-5
D: -
V: TRBV6-1
size: once
DNA: TGTGCCAGCAGTGGGGGGCCTTCGAAAGAGACCCAGTACTTC
CDR3: CASSGGPSKETQYF

J: TRBJ1-2
D: -
V: TRBV23-1
size: -
DNA: TGCGCCAGCAGTCAAGGGAGACGTACCGGCTACACCTTC
CDR3: CASSQGRRTGYTF

J: TRBJ2-3
D: -
V: TRBV27
size: -
DNA: TGTGCCAGCAGTTTAAGTATTAACACGGCGGGTACGCAGTATTTT
CDR3: CASSLSINTAGTQYF

J: TRBJ2-1
D: -
V: TRBV18
size: -
DNA: TGTGCCAGCTCACCTCGGGGGTTCAATGAGCAGTTCTTC
CDR3: CASSPRGFNEQFF

J: TRBJ2-5
D: -
V: TRBV7-6
size: once
DNA: TGTGCCAGCAGCGACACCGTACTCGAAGGCGAGGAGACCCAGTACTTC
CDR3: CASSDTVLEGEETQYF

J: TRBJ1-6
D: -
V: TRBV19
size: -
DNA: TGTGCCAGTAGTTCCCTCGGGGGAGGGGGATCACCCCTCCACTTT
CDR3: CASSSLGGGGSPLHF

J: TRBJ2-2
D: -
V: TRBV6-6
size: -
DNA: TGTGCCAGCAGTTACGTGGGCAGCTTAAACACCGGGGAGCTGTTTTTT
CDR3: CASSYVGSLNTGELFF

J: TRBJ1-1
D: -
V: TRBV6-5
size: -
DNA: TGTGCCAGCAGTTACCCCTCTGTGGGTAGCGACACTGAAGCTTTCTTT
CDR3: CASSYPSVGSDTEAFF

J: TRBJ2-7
D: -
V: TRBV14
size: once
DNA: TGTGCCAGCAGCCAAGATCCAGGGATTCTTTGGTACGAGCAGTACTTC
CDR3: CASSQDPGILWYEQYF

J: TRBJ1-3
D: -
V: TRBV7-6
size: -
DNA: TGTGCCAGCAGCCCTACGGCGGGGGGCACTGGAAACACCATATATTTT
CDR3: CASSPTAGGTGNTIYF

J: TRBJ1-4
D: TRBD1
V: TRBV10-2
size: -
DNA: TGCGCCACCAGGGGACAGGTACTACTGTTTTTT
CDR3: CATRGQVLLFF

J: TRBJ2-2
D: TRBD1
V: TRBV15
size: -
DNA: TGTGCCACCAGCAGAGTGAAGGACAGGGGGGAGCTGTTTTTT
CDR3: CATSRVKDRGELFF

J: TRBJ2-4
D: TRBD2
V: TRBV28
size: -
DNA: TGTGCCAGCACGCTACGATCCGGGACTAGCGGGGGGGCCGGCAAAAACATTCAGTACTTC
CDR3: CASTLRSGTSGGAGKNIQYF

J: TRBJ2-4
D: TRBD2
V: TRBV5-1
size: -
DNA: TGCGCCAGCAGCACCACTAGCGACAAAAACATTCAGTACTTC
CDR3: CASSTTSDKNIQYF

J: TRBJ2-2
D: TRBD2
V: TRBV27
size: -
DNA: TGTGCCAGCAGGGCGGGGGTGTACACCGGGGAGCTGTTTTTT
CDR3: CASRAGVYTGELFF

J: TRBJ1-1
D: -
V: TRBV6-1
size: -
DNA: TGTGCCACCGGGAGGCGAGAGACGAACACTGAAGCTTTCTTT
CDR3: CATGRRETNTEAFF

J: TRBJ2-3
D: TRBD2
V: TRBV9
size: -
DNA: TGTGCCAGCAGCGTAGTGGAAACTACTAGCGGGGGGGCTGATACAGATACGCAGTATTTT
CDR3: CASSVVETTSGGADTDTQYF

J: TRBJ2-7
D: -
V: TRBV19
size: -
DNA: TGTGCCAGTAGTATAGAGGCGGCGGGGTGGTCCGAGCAGTACTTC
CDR3: CASSIEAAGWSEQYF

J: TRBJ2-5
D: -
V: TRBV7-9
size: -
DNA: TGTGCCAGCAGACGGGGACAAGAGACCCAGTACTTC
CDR3: CASRRGQETQYF